This is a list of T cell receptor beta chains from one sample in a study of response to subunit inactivated influenza vaccine. TCRdb itself ran the RT-PCR reads through MiXCR, one entry per CDR3 protein. The data contain about 540,000 distinct CDR3 sequences, 20% to 25% of them singletons. These sequences were also reported in another study, on T cells expressing NK-cell markers.

The specimen was CD4+ T cells sorted from PBMCs, collected about 13 days after vaccination. Receptors originate from a man in his fifties or sixties who received an inactivated influenza vaccine. The CDR3 runs from the conserved cysteine through the conserved F or W. A D gene is named only where the DNA matches it firmly. Rows may omit the clone size; those that give it use once, few, many or a size class.

d_call	clone_size	v_call	j_call	cdr3_nt	cdr3_aa
NA	NA	TRBV6-2/TRBV6-3	TRBJ1-2	TGTGCCAGCAGTAGGATCCGCTATGGCTACACCTTC	CASSRIRYGYTF
NA	NA	TRBV9	TRBJ1-1	TGTGCCAGCAGCGTAGGACACATGGACACTGAAGCTTTCTTT	CASSVGHMDTEAFF
TRBD2	once	TRBV6-1	TRBJ2-5	TGTGCCAGCAGGACTAGCGGGGTCCCAGAGACCCAGTACTTC	CASRTSGVPETQYF
NA	NA	TRBV3-1	TRBJ1-5	TGTGCCAGCAGCCTTGGGACGGATCAGCCCCAGCATTTT	CASSLGTDQPQHF
TRBD2	NA	TRBV6-1	TRBJ2-3	TGTGCCAGCACTCGTCGGGGGGGCCGAGATACGCAGTATTTT	CASTRRGGRDTQYF
NA	NA	TRBV3-1	TRBJ1-1	TGTGCCAGCAGCCAAATTAAGGACTTAGCCTTT	CASSQIKDLAF
NA	NA	TRBV4-1	TRBJ2-3	TGCGCCAGCAGCGTCATCCATGGGAGCACAGATACGCAGTATTTT	CASSVIHGSTDTQYF
NA	many	TRBV24-1	TRBJ2-3	TGTGCCACCAGTGACCCTAAGAATGAGATCACAGATACGCAGTATTTT	CATSDPKNEITDTQYF
TRBD1	NA	TRBV10-3	TRBJ2-7	TGTGCCATCAGTGGACGACAGGGGAAGGACGAGCAGTACTTC	CAISGRQGKDEQYF
NA	few	TRBV20-1	TRBJ2-7	TGCAGTGCTAGAGATCAGAGAGTCAGCTCCTACGAGCAGTACTTC	CSARDQRVSSYEQYF
TRBD1	NA	TRBV7-9	TRBJ2-7	TGTGCCAGCAGCCACCTACAGGGGGCGGTTACGGGGCAGTACTTC	CASSHLQGAVTGQYF
NA	NA	TRBV6-5	TRBJ2-1	TGTGCCAGCAGTTACTCGGGACGCGTCAACAATGAGCAGTTCTTC	CASSYSGRVNNEQFF
TRBD1	NA	TRBV4-2	TRBJ2-7	TGTGCCAGCAGCCGAACACAGGGGGGTTTCTACGAGCAGTACTTC	CASSRTQGGFYEQYF
NA	few	TRBV7-9	TRBJ2-7	TGTGCCAGCAGCTTAGGGTCCCAGGGGCCCTACGAGCAGTACTTC	CASSLGSQGPYEQYF
TRBD1	few	TRBV6-2/TRBV6-3	TRBJ1-5	TGTGCCAGCAGTTGGGACAGGGGGTTTCGCAATCAGCCCCAGCATTTT	CASSWDRGFRNQPQHF
NA	few	TRBV10-2	TRBJ1-1	TGCGCCAGCAGGGCAGGAGGAACGAACACTGAAGCTTTCTTT	CASRAGGTNTEAFF
NA	NA	TRBV6-1	TRBJ1-1	TGTGCCAGCAGCCGCTGGCAAGGGAACACTGAAGCTTTCTTT	CASSRWQGNTEAFF
TRBD1	NA	TRBV2	TRBJ2-3	TGTGCCAGCAGCTCCGGGACAGGGGGATATACTACGCAGTATTTT	CASSSGTGGYTTQYF
NA	NA	TRBV12-3/TRBV12-4	TRBJ1-1	TGTGCCAGCAGTTTGGGGGGGCAAGCTGAAGCTTTCTTT	CASSLGGQAEAFF
NA	many	TRBV5-6	TRBJ1-3	TGTGCCAGCAGCTTGTACGGCTCTGGAAACACCATATATTTT	CASSLYGSGNTIYF
NA	few	TRBV12-3/TRBV12-4	TRBJ2-7	TGTGCCAGCACTCCCCGAGCTGGGAGCTCCTACGAGCAGTACTTC	CASTPRAGSSYEQYF
NA	NA	TRBV11-2	TRBJ2-5	TGTGCCAGCAGCTCCCATCTCGATGGCGTCACGGGGACCCAGTACTTC	CASSSHLDGVTGTQYF
NA	NA	TRBV7-3	TRBJ2-1	TGTGCCAGCAGTATTTCTTTGAGCTCCTACAATGAGCAGTTCTTC	CASSISLSSYNEQFF
NA	few	TRBV4-3	TRBJ2-1	TGCGCCAGCAGCCGGGAGTTGGGGGGGGCTCTCTACAATGAGCAGTTCTTC	CASSRELGGALYNEQFF
NA	NA	TRBV12-3/TRBV12-4	TRBJ1-4	TGTGCCAGCAGTTCGAACAGGGCCATTAATGAAAAACTGTTTTTT	CASSSNRAINEKLFF
NA	few	TRBV6-4	TRBJ2-7	TGTGCCAGCAGTGCTTTACAGGGATCCAGCTCCTACGAGCAGTACTTC	CASSALQGSSSYEQYF
TRBD1	NA	TRBV29-1	TRBJ2-1	TGCAGCGTTTCCGAATGGGGGACAGGGATACAAGAGACCCAGTTCTTC	CSVSEWGTGIQETQFF
NA	few	TRBV6-5	TRBJ2-7	TGTGCCAGCAGTAACCCCCGGGGTGGGTTATACTACGAGCAGTACTTC	CASSNPRGGLYYEQYF
NA	few	TRBV20-1	TRBJ1-5	TGCAGTGCTATCAGGGACAGCAATCAGCCCCAGCATTTT	CSAIRDSNQPQHF
NA	NA	TRBV4-3	TRBJ2-1	TGCGCCAGCAGCCAAGAATTAGCGGCTCAGGAGCAGTTCTTC	CASSQELAAQEQFF
NA	few	TRBV6-5	TRBJ1-6	TGTGCCAGCAGTTATGCGGGTTCGGGTAATTCACCCCTCCACTTT	CASSYAGSGNSPLHF